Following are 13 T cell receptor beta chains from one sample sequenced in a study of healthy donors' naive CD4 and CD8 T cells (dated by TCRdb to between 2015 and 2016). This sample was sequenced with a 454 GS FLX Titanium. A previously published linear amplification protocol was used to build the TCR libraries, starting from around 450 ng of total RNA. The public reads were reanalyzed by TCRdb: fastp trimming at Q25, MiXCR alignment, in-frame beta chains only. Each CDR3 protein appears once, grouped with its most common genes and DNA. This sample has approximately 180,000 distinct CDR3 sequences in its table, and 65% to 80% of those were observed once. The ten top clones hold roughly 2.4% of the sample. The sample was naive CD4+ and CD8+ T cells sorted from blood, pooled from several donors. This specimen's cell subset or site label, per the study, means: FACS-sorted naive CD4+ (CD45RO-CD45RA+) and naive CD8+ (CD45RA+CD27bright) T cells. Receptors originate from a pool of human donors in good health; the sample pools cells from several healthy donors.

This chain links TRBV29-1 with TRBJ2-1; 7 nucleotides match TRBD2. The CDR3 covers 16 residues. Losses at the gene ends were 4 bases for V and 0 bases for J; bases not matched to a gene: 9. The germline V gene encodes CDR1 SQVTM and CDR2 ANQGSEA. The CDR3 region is CSVVVPSGNSYNEQFF. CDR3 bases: TGCAGCGTTGTTGTGCCTAGCGGAAACTCCTACAATGAGCAGTTCTTC.

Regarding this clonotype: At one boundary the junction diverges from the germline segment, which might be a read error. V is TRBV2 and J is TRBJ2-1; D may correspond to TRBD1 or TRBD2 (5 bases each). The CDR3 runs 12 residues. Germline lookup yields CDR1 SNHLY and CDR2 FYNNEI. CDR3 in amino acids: CASTPAGGAYLF. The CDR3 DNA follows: TGTGCCAGCACTCCCGCTGGGGGAGCTTATCTCTTC.

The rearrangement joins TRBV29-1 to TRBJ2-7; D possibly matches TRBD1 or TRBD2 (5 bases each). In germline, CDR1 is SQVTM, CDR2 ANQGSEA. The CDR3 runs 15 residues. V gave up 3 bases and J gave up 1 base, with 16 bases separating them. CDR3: CSVDDPGRESYEQYF. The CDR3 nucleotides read TGCAGCGTTGACGACCCGGGCAGGGAGTCCTACGAGCAGTACTTC.

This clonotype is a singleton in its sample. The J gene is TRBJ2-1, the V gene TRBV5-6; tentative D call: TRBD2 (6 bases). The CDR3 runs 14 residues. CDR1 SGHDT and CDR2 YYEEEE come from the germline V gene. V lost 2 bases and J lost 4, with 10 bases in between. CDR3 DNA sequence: TGTGCCAGCAGCTTTAGCCGGGGGTACAATGAGCAGTTCTTC. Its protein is CASSFSRGYNEQFF.

The CDR3 region is CASSFITGGQETQYF. CDR3 nucleotides: TGTGCCAGCAGTTTTATAACAGGCGGGCAAGAGACCCAGTACTTC. The chain joins TRBV27 to TRBJ2-5; D possibly matches TRBD1 or TRBD2 (5 bases each). CDR1 is MNHEY, CDR2 SMNVEV, per germline (reference sequence). The length of the CDR3 is 15 residues. V dropped 3 bases and J dropped 2 bases, with 13 bases sitting between them.

The CDR3 sequence is CASISSGAPSYEQYF. Here the CDR3 DNA reads TGCGCCAGCATCTCTTCCGGGGCACCCTCCTACGAGCAGTACTTC. V gene TRBV4-3 combines with J gene TRBJ2-7; D could derive from TRBD1 or TRBD2 (5 bases each). This CDR3 spans 15 amino acids. Looked up from germline, CDR1 is LGHNA and CDR2 is YSLEER. V lost 7 bases and J 0 bases, leaving 16 bases between the germline ends.

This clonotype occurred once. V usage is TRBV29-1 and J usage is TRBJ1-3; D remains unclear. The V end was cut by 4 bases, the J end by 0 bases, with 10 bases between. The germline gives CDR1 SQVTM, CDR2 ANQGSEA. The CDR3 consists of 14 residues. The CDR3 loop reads CSVAPASSGNTIYF. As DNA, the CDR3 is TGCAGCGTTGCTCCCGCTAGCTCTGGAAACACCATATATTTT.

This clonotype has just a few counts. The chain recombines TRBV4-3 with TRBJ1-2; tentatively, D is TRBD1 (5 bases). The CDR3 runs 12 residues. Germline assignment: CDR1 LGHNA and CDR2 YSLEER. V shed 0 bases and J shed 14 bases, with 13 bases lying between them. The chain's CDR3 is CASSQETGGRTF. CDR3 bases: TGCGCCAGCAGCCAAGAAACTGGGGGTCGTACCTTC.

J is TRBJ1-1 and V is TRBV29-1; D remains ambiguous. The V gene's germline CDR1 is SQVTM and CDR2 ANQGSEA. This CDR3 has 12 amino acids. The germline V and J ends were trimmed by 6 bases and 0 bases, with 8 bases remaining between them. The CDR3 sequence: CSVQDLNTEAFF. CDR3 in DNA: TGCAGCGTCCAGGACCTGAACACTGAAGCTTTCTTT.

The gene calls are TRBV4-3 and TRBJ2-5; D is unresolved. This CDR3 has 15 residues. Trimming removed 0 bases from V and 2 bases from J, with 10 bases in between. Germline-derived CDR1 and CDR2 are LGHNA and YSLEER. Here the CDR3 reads CASSQEKGRQETQYF. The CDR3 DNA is TGCGCCAGCAGCCAAGAAAAGGGCAGGCAAGAGACCCAGTACTTC.

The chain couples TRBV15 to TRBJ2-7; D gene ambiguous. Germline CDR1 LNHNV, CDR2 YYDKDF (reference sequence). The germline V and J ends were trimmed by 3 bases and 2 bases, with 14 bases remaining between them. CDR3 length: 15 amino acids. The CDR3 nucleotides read TGTGCCACCAGCAGTCAACCCGGGTCGGCCTACGAGCAGTACTTC. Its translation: CATSSQPGSAYEQYF.

Here the CDR3 DNA reads TGTGCCAGCAGTTACCCCGGGACAGCGATCCAAGAGACCCAGTACTTC. It specifies CASSYPGTAIQETQYF. The genes are TRBV6-2 or TRBV6-3 and TRBJ2-5, with 7 nucleotides matching TRBD1. The CDR3 covers 16 residues. The germline V gene encodes CDR1 MNHEY and CDR2 SVGEGT. With V trimmed by 2 bases and J by 1 base, 7 bases remained unmatched.

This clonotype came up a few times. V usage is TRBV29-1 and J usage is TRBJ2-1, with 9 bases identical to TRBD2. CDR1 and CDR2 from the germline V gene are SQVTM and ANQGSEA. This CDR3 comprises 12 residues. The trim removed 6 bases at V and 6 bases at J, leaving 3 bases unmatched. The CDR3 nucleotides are TGCAGCGTAATGACTAGCGGCAATGAGCAGTTCTTC. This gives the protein CSVMTSGNEQFF.